This T cell receptor beta chain was sequenced in a study of early T cells in non-severe SARS-CoV-2 infection. Across the study: Unsorted whole-blood RNA was sequenced in bulk, leaving chains unpaired.

Study-wide points: Database matching using VDJdb favored anti-spike CD8 responses, with private and CD4 specificities left missing.

Attachment of unique molecular identifiers to individual cDNA molecules was performed. TCRdb re-analysed the 5' RACE reads in MiXCR, keeping a single row per CDR3 protein. The profile shows 75,000 to 100,000 distinct CDR3 sequences, under 15% of them singletons. A word on this clonotype: Its antigen is not identified.

The sequencing sample was made of whole blood. The clonotype comes from an adult who was a healthcare worker with PCR-confirmed SARS-CoV-2 infection or an uninfected control (not recorded which).

CDR3 sequence reads: CSVEGGAADTQYF. The CDR3 DNA is TGCAGCGTTGAGGGCGGGGCTGCAGATACGCAGTATTTT. The chain employs TRBV29-1 and TRBJ2-3; maybe TRBD2 (6 bases). V dropped 3 bases and J dropped 4 bases, with 11 bases sitting between them. The V gene's germline CDR1 is SQVTM and CDR2 ANQGSEA. CDR3 length: 13 residues.